This TCR beta chain is from a study of cytomegalovirus exposure and HLA in healthy donors. Remarks on this clone: What it binds is not known.

V dropped 7 bases and J dropped 10; count of bases not matched to a gene: 11. The CDR3 is 16 amino acids. CDR1 and CDR2 (germline): SNHLY, FYNNEI. Study findings and constraints: In a later analysis, HLA-associated TCR beta chains were more clonally expanded than equally common others.

Use of 60 Vbeta and 13 Jbeta primers characterized the PCR. Sequenced by immunoSEQ multiplex PCR; TCRdb stores in-frame clones only, minus some. The sample includes some 150,000 clones, roughly 85% of them seen just once. This TCR derives from a male donor in good health and CMV-seronegative. The chain employs TRBV2 and TRBJ2-1; TRBD2 matches at 15 bases. Sequencing was performed on PBMCs. For the CDR3, the DNA is TGTGCCAGCACTACGGATTTGGGACTAGCGGGGGGCGAGCAGTTCTTC. Translating it yields CASTTDLGLAGGEQFF.